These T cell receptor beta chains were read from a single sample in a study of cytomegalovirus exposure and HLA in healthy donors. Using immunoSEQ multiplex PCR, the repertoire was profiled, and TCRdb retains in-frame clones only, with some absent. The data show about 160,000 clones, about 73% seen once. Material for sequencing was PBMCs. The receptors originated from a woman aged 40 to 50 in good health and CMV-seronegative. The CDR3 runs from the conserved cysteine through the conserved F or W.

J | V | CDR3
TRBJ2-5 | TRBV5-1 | CAKRGGQPRVETQYF
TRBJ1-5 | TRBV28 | CASSLFRGGTEPQHF
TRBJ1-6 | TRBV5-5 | CASSPQRPSSYNSPLHF
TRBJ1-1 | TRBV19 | CASRDKMNTEAFF
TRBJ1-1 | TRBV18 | CASSPQGIEAFF
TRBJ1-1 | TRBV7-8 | CASSVGTEAFF
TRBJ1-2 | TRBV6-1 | CASSESGGRHYGYTF
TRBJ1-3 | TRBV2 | CASSDLQGKVEGNTIYF
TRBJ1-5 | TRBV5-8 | CASSLGQDSRQPQHF
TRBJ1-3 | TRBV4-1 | CASTEEEVYAGNTIYF
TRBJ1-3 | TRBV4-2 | CASSQERMTGGLSGNTIYF
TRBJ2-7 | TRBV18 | CASSEGLADSYEQYF
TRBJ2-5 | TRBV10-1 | CASTEGQGVEETQYF
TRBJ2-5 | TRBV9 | CASSVARFETQYF
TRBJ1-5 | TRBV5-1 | CASSGIRQGRNKSNQPQHF
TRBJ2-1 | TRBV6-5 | CASARPSGGYNEQFF
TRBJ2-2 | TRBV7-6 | CASSTRDRGLAGELFF
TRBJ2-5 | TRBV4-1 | CASSQGRTSQETQYF
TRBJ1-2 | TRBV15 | CATSRDSSYGYTF
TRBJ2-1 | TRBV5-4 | CASKTGILSIEFF
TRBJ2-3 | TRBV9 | CASSLLGSTTFTDTQYF
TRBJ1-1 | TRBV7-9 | CASSPQGVGLNTEAFF
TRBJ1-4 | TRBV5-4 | CASSLYGTGEKLFF
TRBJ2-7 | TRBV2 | CASRPRGTGVEQYF
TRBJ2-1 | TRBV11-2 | CASSLVAGRSYNEQFF
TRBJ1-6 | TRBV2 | CASNRESYNSPLHF
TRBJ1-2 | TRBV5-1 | CASSLAPGANYGYTF
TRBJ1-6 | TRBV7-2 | CASSLVGGPFSSYNSPLHF
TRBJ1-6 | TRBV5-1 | CASSLGTAGGSPLHF
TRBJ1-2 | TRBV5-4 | CASSSGTGDLFAYGYTF
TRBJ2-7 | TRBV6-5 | CASSRSPGDPYEQYF
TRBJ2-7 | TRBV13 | CASSSRGVYEQYF
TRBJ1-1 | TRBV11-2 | CASSLVVRGDTEAFF
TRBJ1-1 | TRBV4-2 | CASSQDTGVVSAFF
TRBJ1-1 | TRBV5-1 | CASSSPQQNTEAFF
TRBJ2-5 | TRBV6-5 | CASSYSSGETQYF
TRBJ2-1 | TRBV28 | CASSFLAKEFF
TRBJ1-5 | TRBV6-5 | CASSSWGHGNQPQHF
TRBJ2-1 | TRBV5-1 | CASSRLTYNEQFF
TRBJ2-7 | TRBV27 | CASSGGDRTYEQYF
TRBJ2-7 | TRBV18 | CASSLSEDSISYEQYF
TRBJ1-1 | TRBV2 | CASRNAQGGGLEAFF
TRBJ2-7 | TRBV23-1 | CASSQSCSYEQYF
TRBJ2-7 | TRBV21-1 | CASSARTGGSLYEQYF
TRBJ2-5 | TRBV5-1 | CASSLELAVPETQYF
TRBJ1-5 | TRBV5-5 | CASSLGQASNQPQHF
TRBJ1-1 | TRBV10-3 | CAISTMDRGGTEAFF